Below are 27 T cell receptor beta chains sequenced from a single sample in a study of PD-L1 blockade in urothelial cancer. As to time point: peripheral blood 6 weeks after treatment start. Repertoires were generated with immunoSEQ multiplex PCR, while TCRdb's copy carries only in-frame clones and drops some. This sample has about 130,000 clones, with about 83% found just once. The sequences come from PBMCs, collected around atezolizumab (anti-PD-L1) treatment. These receptors came from a man aged 50-60 years with urothelial cancer.

V usage is TRBV2 and J usage is TRBJ2-7, with TRBD1 identical over 10 bases. This CDR3 is 13 amino acids long. Looked up from germline, CDR1 is SNHLY and CDR2 is FYNNEI. J lost 4 bases, V lost 9 bases, and 6 bases had no gene match. This CDR3 reads CASTGTGDYEQYF. The DNA of the CDR3 is TGTGCCAGTACCGGGACAGGGGATTACGAGCAGTACTTC.

The chain joins TRBV9 to TRBJ1-5; TRBD1 matches at 12 bases. J lost 7 bases, V lost 2 bases, and 4 bases had no gene match. Germline CDR1 and CDR2: SGDLS and YYNGEE. CDR3 length: 15 residues. In nucleotides, the CDR3 is TGTGCCAGCAGCGTTCACGGGACAGGGGGCCAGCCCCAGCATTTT. Translation: CASSVHGTGGQPQHF. The complete variable domain, with remaining parts taken from reference TRBV9 and TRBJ1-5, reads DSGVTQTPKHLITATGQRVTLRCSPRSGDLSVYWYQQSLDQGLQFLIQYYNGEERAKGNILERFSAQQFPDLHSELNLSSLELGDSALYFCASSVHGTGGQPQHFGDGTRLSIL.

The rearrangement uses TRBV19 and TRBJ1-3; TRBD1 aligns across 9 bases. There are 16 residues in the CDR3. The germline gives CDR1 LNHDA, CDR2 SQIVND (reference sequence). With 4 bases clipped from V and 0 bases from J, the junction kept 4 bases outside the gene matches. The CDR3 loop reads CASSNRQGGSGNTIYF. In DNA, the CDR3 is TGTGCCAGTAGTAACCGACAGGGGGGCTCTGGAAACACCATATATTTT.

The chain combines TRBV5-1 with TRBJ2-2; tentatively, D is TRBD1 (7 bases). The ends were cut back, 2 bases at V and 6 bases at J, with 17 bases in the middle. The CDR3 runs 16 residues. CDR1 SGHRS and CDR2 YFSETQ come from the germline V gene. This chain's CDR3 is CASSLSGGGAAGELFF. In DNA form, the CDR3 reads TGCGCCAGCAGCTTAAGTGGAGGGGGCGCCGCCGGGGAGCTGTTTTTT. The full variable domain, rest sourced from reference TRBV5-1 and TRBJ2-2, is KAGVTQTPRYLIKTRGQQVTLSCSPISGHRSVSWYQQTPGQGLQFLFEYFSETQRNKGNFPGRFSGRQFSNSRSEMNVSTLELGDSALYLCASSLSGGGAAGELFFGEGSRLTVL.

The chain uses TRBV5-1 and TRBJ1-2; D is possibly TRBD1 (5 bases). Trimming pared 5 bases from V and 8 bases from J, leaving 19 bases between. The CDR3 totals 14 residues. Per the germline V gene, CDR1 is SGHRS and CDR2 is YFSETQ. The CDR3 protein is CASSFGQGGWGYTF. The CDR3 DNA follows: TGCGCCAGCAGTTTTGGTCAGGGAGGTTGGGGCTACACCTTC. The full variable domain, rest sourced from reference TRBV5-1 and TRBJ1-2, is KAGVTQTPRYLIKTRGQQVTLSCSPISGHRSVSWYQQTPGQGLQFLFEYFSETQRNKGNFPGRFSGRQFSNSRSEMNVSTLELGDSALYLCASSFGQGGWGYTFGSGTRLTVV.

This sequence joins TRBV2 and TRBJ1-6, with TRBD1 matching 7 bases. The J segment lost 4 bases and the V segment lost 6 bases, leaving 0 bases of the junction unmatched. Germline CDR1 SNHLY, CDR2 FYNNEI. The CDR3 spans 13 residues. The CDR3 nucleotides are TGTGCCAGCAGGGGACAGTATAATTCACCCCTCCACTTT. It encodes CASRGQYNSPLHF.

The chain couples TRBV10-2 to TRBJ2-1; TRBD2 might be the D (6 bases). V was cut by 2 bases and J by 2 bases, with 10 bases left in between. Germline lookup yields CDR1 WSHSY and CDR2 SAAADI. The CDR3 length is 15 residues. The CDR3 nucleotides read TGCGCCAGCAGTGAGCGGGGGAGCGCCTACAATGAGCAGTTCTTC. It encodes CASSERGSAYNEQFF.

V is TRBV7-2 and J is TRBJ1-1; no clear D gene. The CDR3 runs to 13 residues. Germline CDR1 SGHTA, CDR2 FQGNSA. V was pared by 0 bases and J by 1 base, with 3 bases between. In nucleotides, the CDR3 is TGTGCCAGCAGCTTAGCCAAGAACACTGAAGCTTTCTTT. Residues: CASSLAKNTEAFF. Full variable domain (outside the CDR3, taken from reference TRBV7-2 and TRBJ1-1): GAGVSQSPSNKVTEKGKDVELRCDPISGHTALYWYRQSLGQGLEFLIYFQGNSAPDKSGLPSDRFSAERTGGSVSTLTIQRTQQEDSAVYLCASSLAKNTEAFFGQGTRLTVV.

V and J are TRBV6-5 and TRBJ2-5; TRBD1 matches at 7 bases. CDR3 length: 14 amino acids. With V trimmed by 7 bases and J by 2 bases, 7 bases remained unmatched. The germline gives CDR1 MNHEY, CDR2 SVGAGI. The CDR3 sequence: CASTKQGSQETQYF. In DNA, the CDR3 is TGTGCCAGCACCAAACAGGGGTCTCAAGAGACCCAGTACTTC.

This sequence joins TRBV28 and TRBJ2-7; 11 bases line up with TRBD2. The length of the CDR3 is 17 residues. V lost 4 bases, J lost 0 bases, and 8 bases stayed unmatched. Germline CDR1 reads MDHEN; CDR2 reads SYDVKM. Here the CDR3 reads CASSSGLAGLLSYEQYF. CDR3 bases: TGTGCCAGCAGTTCAGGACTAGCGGGTTTACTCTCCTACGAGCAGTACTTC.

V gene TRBV19 combines with J gene TRBJ1-6, with no clear D. Trimming pared 6 bases from V and 5 bases from J, leaving 5 bases between. The CDR3 consists of 12 residues. CDR1 is LNHDA and CDR2 is SQIVND in the germline V gene (reference sequence). CDR3 sequence (DNA): TGTGCCAGTAGGAGGAATAATTCACCCCTCCACTTT. The encoded protein is CASRRNNSPLHF.

In this sample, this clone turned up a few times. The chain has TRBV21-1 and TRBJ1-1; the table calls TRBD1, which could not be checked here. TRBV21-1 constitutes a pseudogene. The CDR3 spans 16 residues. CDR3 sequence (DNA): TGTGCCAGCAGCCTGGGGACAGGGGCGAGGGACACTGAAGCTTTCTTT. Amino acids: CASSLGTGARDTEAFF.

The chain has TRBV18 and TRBJ2-1, with 7 bases lining up with TRBD2. The CDR3 runs 15 residues. The V and J ends lost 2 bases and 4 bases, in that order; junction bases with no gene match: 5. Germline assignment: CDR1 KGHSH and CDR2 LQKENI. CDR3: CASSPGGERYNEQFF. In nucleotides, the CDR3 is TGTGCCAGCTCACCAGGGGGGGAGAGGTACAATGAGCAGTTCTTC.

The rearrangement links TRBV5-1 to TRBJ1-1; weak D call: TRBD1 (6 bases). Trimming removed 4 bases from V and 12 bases from J, with 28 bases in between. The CDR3 contains 16 residues. Germline-derived CDR1 and CDR2 are SGHRS and YFSETQ. CDR3 coding DNA: TGCGCCAGCAGCCCCGGAGGTGCCGGGACAAGTGGGAAATCTTTCTTT. This sequence encodes CASSPGGAGTSGKSFF.

The rearrangement joins TRBV19 to TRBJ1-6, with D possibly being TRBD1 (6 bases). Germline assignment: CDR1 LNHDA and CDR2 SQIVND (reference sequence). With 7 bases removed from V and 7 bases from J, the gap between germline ends came to 17 bases. The CDR3 loop spans 15 amino acids. For the CDR3, the DNA is TGTGCCAGTACTGGCAGGGGACGGGACAATTCACCCCTCCACTTT. It codes for CASTGRGRDNSPLHF.

This chain joins TRBV28 and TRBJ2-5; a possible D gene is TRBD2 (6 bases). CDR1 MDHEN and CDR2 SYDVKM come from the germline V gene. CDR3 length: 15 amino acids. The ends were cut back, 6 bases at V and 1 base at J, with 15 bases in the middle. The CDR3, as DNA: TGTGCCAGCAGCCGTAGCGGAGGCAGCCAAGAGACCCAGTACTTC. This sequence encodes CASSRSGGSQETQYF.

V and J are TRBV28 and TRBJ1-1; unclear D gene. Trimming cost V 5 bases and J 11 bases, with 18 bases left between them. The CDR3 loop spans 13 amino acids. Germline assignment: CDR1 MDHEN and CDR2 SYDVKM. In DNA, the CDR3 is TGTGCCAGCAGTCGCCCCTCCGGTGGGGAGGCTTTCTTT. Amino acid sequence: CASSRPSGGEAFF.

This chain joins TRBV27 and TRBJ1-6; D is ambiguous. Germline values: CDR1 MNHEY, CDR2 SMNVEV (reference sequence). Trimming took off 2 bases at V and 5 bases at J, with 7 bases between the two ends. This CDR3 spans 14 amino acids. The CDR3 sequence: CASSLGQNNSPLHF. CDR3 nucleotide sequence: TGTGCCAGCAGTTTAGGGCAGAATAATTCACCCCTCCACTTT.

V and J are TRBV6-4 and TRBJ2-4, with D possibly TRBD1 on 6 matching bases. Germline assignment: CDR1 MRHNA and CDR2 SNTAGT. This CDR3 is built from 13 residues. The V end lost 4 bases, the J end lost 7 bases, and 11 bases lay between the germline ends. This CDR3 is CASSAMQGNIQYF. DNA for the CDR3: TGTGCCAGCAGTGCGATGCAGGGGAACATTCAGTACTTC.

This clone was counted a few times. The chain uses TRBV6-1 and TRBJ1-1; D remains unclear. The germline V gene has CDR1 MNHNS and CDR2 SASEGT. The CDR3 contains 15 residues. The V gene lost 0 bases and the J gene lost 2 bases, with 10 bases spanning the gap. For the CDR3, the DNA is TGTGCCAGCAGTGAAGCGCGGGTAGTCAACACTGAAGCTTTCTTT. Translation: CASSEARVVNTEAFF.

This chain joins TRBV4-2 and TRBJ2-1, with 8 positions matching TRBD2. CDR3 size: 16 residues. Germline V gene data show CDR1 as LGHNA and CDR2 as YNFKEQ. The V and J ends lost 1 base and 5 bases, in that order; junction bases with no gene match: 7. DNA of the CDR3: TGTGCCAGCAGCCAAGCCTGGACTAGCAGCAACAATGAGCAGTTCTTC. This codes for CASSQAWTSSNNEQFF.

The rearrangement uses TRBV6-5 and TRBJ2-7; 10 nucleotides match TRBD2. Germline trimming cut 2 bases from V and 4 bases from J; bases unmatched to any gene: 2. This CDR3 has 14 residues. From germline, CDR1 is MNHEY and CDR2 SVGAGI. The CDR3 sequence is CASSYDSGRYEQYF. The CDR3 nucleotides are TGTGCCAGCAGTTACGATAGCGGGAGGTACGAGCAGTACTTC.

J is TRBJ1-5 and V is TRBV19; TRBD1 matches 8 bases. Germline loops: CDR1 LNHDA, CDR2 SQIVND (reference sequence). With V trimmed by 5 bases and J by 7 bases, 4 bases remained unmatched. The CDR3 sequence is 13 residues long. Written as DNA, the CDR3 is TGTGCCAGTAGTTTGGACAGGGCCCAGCCCCAGCATTTT. It specifies CASSLDRAQPQHF.

The CDR3, as DNA: TGTGCCAGTAGTACCACAGGGAGGGCAACTAATGAAAAACTGTTTTTT. It encodes CASSTTGRATNEKLFF. The chain is built from TRBV19 and TRBJ1-4, with D perhaps TRBD1 (6 bases). Germline V gene sequence: CDR1 LNHDA, CDR2 SQIVND (reference sequence). This CDR3 has 16 amino acids. Trimming removed 4 bases at V and 0 bases at J, with 12 bases between.

J is TRBJ1-3 and V is TRBV7-9, with 7 bases fitting TRBD1. CDR1 is SEHNR and CDR2 is FQNEAQ in the germline V gene (reference sequence). The CDR3 contains 15 residues. With V trimmed by 4 bases and J by 5 bases, 8 bases remained unmatched. The CDR3 here is CASSSTGTARNTIYF. Here the CDR3 DNA reads TGTGCCAGCAGCTCAACCGGGACAGCACGAAACACCATATATTTT. Variable domain in full (rest from reference TRBV7-9 and TRBJ1-3): DTGVSQNPRHKITKRGQNVTFRCDPISEHNRLYWYRQTLGQGPEFLTYFQNEAQLEKSRLLSDRFSAERPKGSFSTLEIQRTEQGDSAMYLCASSSTGTARNTIYFGEGSWLTVV.

This clone has only a few counts. The rearrangement links TRBV18 to TRBJ1-6, with 7 bases identical to TRBD1. The CDR3 is 17 residues long. V shed 3 bases and J 7 bases; nucleotides not matched to a gene: 12. Germline loops: CDR1 KGHSH, CDR2 LQKENI. The CDR3 DNA is TGTGCCAGCTCACCCCTTCCAGGGGGGACAGACAATTCACCCCTCCACTTT. This translates into CASSPLPGGTDNSPLHF.

The gene calls are TRBV19 and TRBJ2-1, with TRBD2 matching 10 bases. Germline V lookup: CDR1 LNHDA, CDR2 SQIVND (reference sequence). The CDR3 has 15 residues. The V gene end was trimmed by 5 bases and the J gene end by 5 bases; junction bases not matched to a gene: 6. The CDR3: CASSDIGLADNEQFF. The CDR3 DNA sequence: TGTGCCAGTAGTGACATAGGACTAGCGGACAATGAGCAGTTCTTC. The entire variable domain, with the rest obtained from reference TRBV19 and TRBJ2-1, is as follows: DGGITQSPKYLFRKEGQNVTLSCEQNLNHDAMYWYRQDPGQGLRLIYYSQIVNDFQKGDIAEGYSVSREKKESFPLTVTSAQKNPTAFYLCASSDIGLADNEQFFGPGTRLTVL.